The rows below give T cell receptor beta chains drawn from one sample of a study of blood T cell repertoires in COVID-19. Profiled with immunoSEQ multiplex PCR; TCRdb holds only in-frame clones, not every one. The table has about 120,000 clones, 90% seen once. The sample was peripheral blood. All receptors derive from a human donor with active COVID-19. The donor label of this sample is uncertain. Both conserved end residues are part of each CDR3. D genes are given only for firm matches. Only some rows state a clone size, as once, few, many or a class for expanded clones.

abundance: .; v_gene: TRBV15; d_gene: .; CDR3aa: CATGEGGFTDTQYF
abundance: .; v_gene: TRBV11-2; d_gene: TRBD1; CDR3aa: CASRGQGRTDTQYF
abundance: .; v_gene: TRBV5-5; d_gene: TRBD1; CDR3aa: CASSPDRGGSYEQYF
abundance: .; v_gene: TRBV5-1; d_gene: TRBD2; CDR3aa: CASSLAGADTQYF
abundance: .; v_gene: TRBV5-6; d_gene: .; CDR3aa: CASSLLRDIAGNTIYF
abundance: once; v_gene: TRBV19; d_gene: .; CDR3aa: CASTHNGVRTRSGANVLTF
abundance: .; v_gene: TRBV7-3; d_gene: .; CDR3aa: CASSLFHGVRLNTEAFF
abundance: .; v_gene: TRBV7-2; d_gene: TRBD2; CDR3aa: CASSSWTSGVNTGELFF
abundance: .; v_gene: TRBV7-9; d_gene: .; CDR3aa: CASSFQGINEQFF
abundance: once; v_gene: TRBV24-1; d_gene: TRBD1; CDR3aa: CATSDRSGQGPDTQYF
abundance: .; v_gene: TRBV19; d_gene: TRBD1; CDR3aa: CASSMLQWTGVVNTEAFF
abundance: .; v_gene: TRBV6-1; d_gene: .; CDR3aa: CASSEEGRGTNSPLHF
abundance: .; v_gene: TRBV5-1; d_gene: .; CDR3aa: CASSLNEESEAFF
abundance: .; v_gene: TRBV19; d_gene: TRBD2; CDR3aa: CASSPAGGIPDTQYF
abundance: .; v_gene: TRBV28; d_gene: TRBD1; CDR3aa: CASSPWTGTSGELFF
abundance: .; v_gene: TRBV6-5; d_gene: TRBD1; CDR3aa: CASSRGQANNQPQHF
abundance: .; v_gene: TRBV10-3; d_gene: .; CDR3aa: CAISEWALVTANEQFF
abundance: .; v_gene: TRBV6-2/TRBV6-3; d_gene: .; CDR3aa: CASSYRGIYEQYF
abundance: .; v_gene: TRBV7-8; d_gene: TRBD1; CDR3aa: CASSSQGARNTGELFF
abundance: .; v_gene: TRBV27; d_gene: .; CDR3aa: CASSFRGGNSPLHF
abundance: .; v_gene: TRBV18; d_gene: .; CDR3aa: CASSPRAGAWGNTIYF
abundance: .; v_gene: TRBV7-7; d_gene: TRBD1; CDR3aa: CASSPRTGREQFF
abundance: .; v_gene: TRBV7-2; d_gene: .; CDR3aa: CASSFSQVGQIHTDTQYF
abundance: .; v_gene: TRBV27; d_gene: .; CDR3aa: CASSQQGGETQYF
abundance: .; v_gene: TRBV21-1; d_gene: .; CDR3aa: CASNFSITSGGKMAQYF
abundance: .; v_gene: TRBV7-2; d_gene: .; CDR3aa: CATRTPPGKKLFF
abundance: .; v_gene: TRBV5-4; d_gene: TRBD2; CDR3aa: CASSHSGGGETQYF
abundance: .; v_gene: TRBV27; d_gene: .; CDR3aa: CASRTVQDGNTIYF
abundance: .; v_gene: TRBV3-1/TRBV3-2; d_gene: TRBD2; CDR3aa: CASSQQLLAGGAYNEQFF
abundance: .; v_gene: TRBV6-6; d_gene: TRBD1; CDR3aa: CASSRRTGPNTGELFF
abundance: .; v_gene: TRBV28; d_gene: .; CDR3aa: CASRQGVALSEKLFF
abundance: .; v_gene: TRBV7-2; d_gene: TRBD1; CDR3aa: CASSSRDRSLGGDTQYF
abundance: .; v_gene: TRBV9; d_gene: TRBD1; CDR3aa: CASSVAPTDRVGIDTQYF
abundance: .; v_gene: TRBV12-3/TRBV12-4; d_gene: .; CDR3aa: CASSLTSTDTQYF
abundance: .; v_gene: TRBV6-2/TRBV6-3; d_gene: .; CDR3aa: CASSQDRYNEQFF
abundance: .; v_gene: TRBV5-6; d_gene: TRBD1; CDR3aa: CASSLDGSEDRGGYGYTF
abundance: .; v_gene: TRBV27; d_gene: .; CDR3aa: CASSSPGSENQPQHF
abundance: .; v_gene: TRBV5-6; d_gene: .; CDR3aa: CASSQYSSGNTIYF
abundance: .; v_gene: TRBV7-6; d_gene: .; CDR3aa: CASSPDVERGNDTEAFF